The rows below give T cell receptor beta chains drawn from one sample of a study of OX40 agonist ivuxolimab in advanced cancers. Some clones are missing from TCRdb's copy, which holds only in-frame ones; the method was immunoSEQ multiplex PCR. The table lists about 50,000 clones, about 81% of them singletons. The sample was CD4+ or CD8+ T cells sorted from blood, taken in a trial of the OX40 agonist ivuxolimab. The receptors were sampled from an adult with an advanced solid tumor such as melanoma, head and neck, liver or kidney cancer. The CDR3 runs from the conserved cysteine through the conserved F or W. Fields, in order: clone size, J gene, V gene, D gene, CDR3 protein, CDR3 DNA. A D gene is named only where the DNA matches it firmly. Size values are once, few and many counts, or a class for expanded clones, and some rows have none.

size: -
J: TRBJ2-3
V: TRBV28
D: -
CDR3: CASSGPKEARPPDTQYF
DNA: TGTGCCAGCAGTGGCCCTAAGGAGGCCCGACCACCAGATACGCAGTATTTT

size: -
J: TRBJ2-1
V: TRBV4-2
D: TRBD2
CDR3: CASSPLGEGYNEQFF
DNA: TGTGCCAGCAGCCCCCTTGGGGAGGGTTACAATGAGCAGTTCTTC

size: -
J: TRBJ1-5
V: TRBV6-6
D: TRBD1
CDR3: CASSLTRDRGQPQHF
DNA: TGTGCCAGCAGTCTAACCCGGGACAGGGGTCAGCCCCAGCATTTT

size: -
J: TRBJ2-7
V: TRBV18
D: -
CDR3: CASSPYMDSSYEQYF
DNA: TGTGCCAGCTCACCTTACATGGACAGCTCCTACGAGCAGTACTTC

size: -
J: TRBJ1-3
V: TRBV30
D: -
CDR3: CAWSVSGRNTIYF
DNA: TGTGCCTGGAGTGTATCGGGCAGAAACACCATATATTTT

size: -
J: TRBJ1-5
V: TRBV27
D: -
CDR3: CASSHRTSNQPQHF
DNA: TGTGCCAGCAGTCACAGGACAAGCAATCAGCCCCAGCATTTT

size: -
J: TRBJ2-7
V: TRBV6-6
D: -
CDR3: CASSYVRAYEQYF
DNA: TGTGCCAGCAGCTACGTACGGGCCTACGAGCAGTACTTC

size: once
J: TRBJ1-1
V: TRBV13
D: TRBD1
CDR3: CASSWDSQNTEAFF
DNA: TGTGCCAGCAGCTGGGACAGTCAGAACACTGAAGCTTTCTTT

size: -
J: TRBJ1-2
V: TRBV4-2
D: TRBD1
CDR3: CASSQTGENGYTF
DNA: TGTGCCAGCAGCCAAACAGGGGAGAATGGCTACACCTTC

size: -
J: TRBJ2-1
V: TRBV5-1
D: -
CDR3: CASSFAGTSYNEQFF
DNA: TGCGCCAGCAGCTTCGCGGGTACATCCTACAATGAGCAGTTCTTC

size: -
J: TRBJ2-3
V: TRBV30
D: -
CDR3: CAWTGSDTQYF
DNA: TGTGCCTGGACCGGTTCAGATACGCAGTATTTT

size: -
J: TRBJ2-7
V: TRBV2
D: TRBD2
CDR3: CAGSGGSLYEQYF
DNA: TGTGCCGGAAGCGGGGGGAGCCTCTACGAGCAGTACTTC

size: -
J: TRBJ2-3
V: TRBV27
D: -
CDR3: CASSLIVSTDTQYF
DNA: TGTGCCAGCAGTTTAATTGTGAGCACAGATACGCAGTATTTT

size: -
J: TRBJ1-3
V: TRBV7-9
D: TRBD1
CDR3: CASSSGTVSGNTIYF
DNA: TGTGCCAGCAGCTCGGGGACAGTCTCTGGAAACACCATATATTTT

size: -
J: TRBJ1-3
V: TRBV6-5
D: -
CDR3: CASSYSRGTIYF
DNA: TGTGCCAGCAGTTACTCGCGGGGCACCATATATTTT

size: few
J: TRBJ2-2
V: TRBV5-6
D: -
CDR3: CASSLQGGITGELFF
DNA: TGTGCCAGCAGCTTGCAGGGTGGAATCACCGGGGAGCTGTTTTTT

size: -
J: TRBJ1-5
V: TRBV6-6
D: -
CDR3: CASTKGRADNQPQHF
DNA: TGTGCCAGCACCAAAGGTCGGGCAGATAATCAGCCCCAGCATTTT

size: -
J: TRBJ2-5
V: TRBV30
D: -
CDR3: CAWTEYQETQYF
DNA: TGTGCCTGGACGGAGTACCAAGAGACCCAGTACTTC

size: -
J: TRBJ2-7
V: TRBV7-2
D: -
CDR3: CASSPGQSAYEQYF
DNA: TGTGCCAGCAGCCCTGGGCAGAGCGCCTACGAGCAGTACTTC

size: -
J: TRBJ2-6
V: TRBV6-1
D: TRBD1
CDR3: CASSEHRGWDNVLTF
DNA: TGTGCCAGCAGTGAGCACAGGGGGTGGGACAACGTCCTGACTTTC

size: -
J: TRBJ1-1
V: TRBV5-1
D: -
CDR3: CASSLDVSGNEAFF
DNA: TGCGCCAGCAGCTTGGATGTCAGCGGAAACGAAGCTTTCTTT

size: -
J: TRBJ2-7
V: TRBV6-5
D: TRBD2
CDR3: CASSFVTSGAYEQYF
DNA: TGTGCCAGCAGTTTCGTTACTAGCGGGGCCTACGAGCAGTACTTC

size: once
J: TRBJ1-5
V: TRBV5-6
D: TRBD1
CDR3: CASSLAGGDQPQHF
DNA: TGTGCCAGCAGCTTGGCAGGGGGCGATCAGCCCCAGCATTTT

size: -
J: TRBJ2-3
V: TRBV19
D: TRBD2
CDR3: CASSMVAGGRTDTQYF
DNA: TGTGCCAGTAGTATGGTAGCGGGAGGGCGCACAGATACGCAGTATTTT

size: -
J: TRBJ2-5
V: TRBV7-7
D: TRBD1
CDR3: CASSPRTGQETQYF
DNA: TGTGCCAGCAGCCCTCGGACAGGCCAAGAGACCCAGTACTTC

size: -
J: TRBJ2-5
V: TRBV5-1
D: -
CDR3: CASSLVPGGQETQYF
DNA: TGCGCCAGCAGCTTGGTCCCAGGCGGCCAAGAGACCCAGTACTTC

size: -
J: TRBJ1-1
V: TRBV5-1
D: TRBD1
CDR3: CASSRLTGANTEAFF
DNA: TGCGCCAGCAGCAGACTGACAGGGGCGAACACTGAAGCTTTCTTT

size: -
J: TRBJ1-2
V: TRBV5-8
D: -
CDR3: CASSLSERWVNGYTF
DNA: TGTGCCAGCAGCTTGTCAGAGCGCTGGGTAAATGGCTACACCTTC

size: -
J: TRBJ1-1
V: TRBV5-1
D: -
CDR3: CASSLTGISNTEAFF
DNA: TGCGCCAGCAGCTTAACCGGGATTTCGAACACTGAAGCTTTCTTT

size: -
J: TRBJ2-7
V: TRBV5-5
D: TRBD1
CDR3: CASSLQTGVYEQYF
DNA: TGTGCCAGCAGCCTACAGACAGGGGTGTACGAGCAGTACTTC

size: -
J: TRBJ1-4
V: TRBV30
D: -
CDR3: CACERQSHWGNEKLFF
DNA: TGTGCCTGCGAAAGACAGTCCCACTGGGGGAATGAAAAACTGTTTTTT

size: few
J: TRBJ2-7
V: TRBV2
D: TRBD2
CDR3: CASSSPSGGSYEQYF
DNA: TGTGCCAGCAGTAGCCCTAGCGGGGGCTCCTACGAGCAGTACTTC

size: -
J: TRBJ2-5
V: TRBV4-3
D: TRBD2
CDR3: CASSQVYGGRGTQYF
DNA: TGCGCCAGCAGCCAAGTTTACGGGGGGAGGGGGACCCAGTACTTC

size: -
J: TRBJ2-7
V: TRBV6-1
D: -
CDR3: CASSEALNEQYF
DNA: TGTGCCAGCAGTGAAGCGCTGAACGAGCAGTACTTC

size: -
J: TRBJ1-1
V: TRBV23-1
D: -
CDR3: CASSRGEGDTEAFF
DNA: TGCGCCAGCAGTCGGGGCGAGGGGGACACTGAAGCTTTCTTT

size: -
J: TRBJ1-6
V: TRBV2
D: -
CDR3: CASSDLASPLHF
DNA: TGTGCCAGCAGTGATCTGGCCTCACCCCTCCACTTT

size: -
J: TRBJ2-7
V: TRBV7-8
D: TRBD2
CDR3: CASSPTSASLEQYF
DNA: TGTGCCAGCAGCCCGACTAGCGCGTCTCTCGAGCAGTACTTC

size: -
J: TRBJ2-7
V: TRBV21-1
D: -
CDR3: CASSKKFPDSGQTSAYEQYF
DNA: TGTGCCAGCAGCAAAAAATTCCCGGACTCGGGACAGACCTCAGCCTACGAGCAGTACTTC

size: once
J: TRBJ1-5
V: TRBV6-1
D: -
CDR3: CASSQTVSNQPQHF
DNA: TGTGCCAGCAGTCAGACAGTTAGCAATCAGCCCCAGCATTTT

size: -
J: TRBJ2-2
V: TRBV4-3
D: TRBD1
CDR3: CASSQLGQGTAGELFF
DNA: TGCGCCAGCAGCCAATTAGGACAGGGGACGGCCGGGGAGCTGTTTTTT

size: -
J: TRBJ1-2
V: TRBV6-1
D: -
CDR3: CASSETTDSLRIYGYTF
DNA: TGTGCCAGCAGTGAAACGACGGACAGCCTAAGAATTTATGGCTACACCTTC

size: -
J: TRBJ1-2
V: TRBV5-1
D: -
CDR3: CASSPIGGSSLLGYTF
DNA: TGCGCCAGCAGTCCAATAGGGGGGTCCTCCCTACTTGGCTACACCTTC